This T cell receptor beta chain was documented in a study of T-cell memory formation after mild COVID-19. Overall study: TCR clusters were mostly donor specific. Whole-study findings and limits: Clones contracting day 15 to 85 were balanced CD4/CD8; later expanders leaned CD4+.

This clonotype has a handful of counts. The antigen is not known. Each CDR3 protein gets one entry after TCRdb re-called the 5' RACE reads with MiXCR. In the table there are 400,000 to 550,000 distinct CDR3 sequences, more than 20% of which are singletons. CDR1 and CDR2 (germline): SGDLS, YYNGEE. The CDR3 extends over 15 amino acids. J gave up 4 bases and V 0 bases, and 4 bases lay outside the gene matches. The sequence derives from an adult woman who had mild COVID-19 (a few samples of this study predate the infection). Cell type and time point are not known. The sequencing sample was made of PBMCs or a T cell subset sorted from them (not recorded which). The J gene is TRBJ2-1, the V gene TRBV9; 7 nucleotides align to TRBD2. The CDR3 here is CASSVDLADYNEQFF. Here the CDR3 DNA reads TGTGCCAGCAGCGTAGACCTAGCGGATTACAATGAGCAGTTCTTC. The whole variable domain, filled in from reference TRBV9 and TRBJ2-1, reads DSGVTQTPKHLITATGQRVTLRCSPRSGDLSVYWYQQSLDQGLQFLIQYYNGEERAKGNILERFSAQQFPDLHSELNLSSLELGDSALYFCASSVDLADYNEQFFGPGTRLTVL.